These 27 T cell receptor beta chains were all obtained from the same sample, sequenced in a study of blood T cell repertoires in COVID-19. Generated by immunoSEQ multiplex PCR, the TCRdb table keeps only in-frame clones and is missing some. The data contain about 280,000 clones, roughly 80% of them seen just once; the ten biggest clones take up about 5%. The sequencing input was PBMCs or T cells enriched from blood (not recorded which). The receptor set was obtained from a man aged 35 to 55 who had been exposed to COVID-19.

The V and J genes are TRBV18 and TRBJ1-1; TRBD1 agrees at 8 bases. This CDR3 has 14 amino acids. Germline V gene data show CDR1 as KGHSH and CDR2 as LQKENI. The V segment lost 6 bases and the J segment 1 base; nucleotides outside the gene matches: 4. In DNA form, the CDR3 reads TGTGCCAGCTCGATCGACAGGGGGAACACTGAAGCTTTCTTT. Protein sequence: CASSIDRGNTEAFF.

The chain uses TRBV5-1 and TRBJ2-1, with TRBD2 matching over 7 bases. CDR1 SGHRS and CDR2 YFSETQ come from the germline V gene. This CDR3 spans 15 amino acids. Germline trimming cut 4 bases from V and 13 bases from J; bases unmatched to any gene: 17. CDR3 sequence (DNA): TGCGCCAGCAGCCCAGAGGGAGGGACTGCGGCATTTCAGTTCTTC. Its translation: CASSPEGGTAAFQFF.

V and J are TRBV7-9 and TRBJ2-3; TRBD2 agrees at 8 bases. CDR3 size: 14 residues. The V gene end was trimmed by 1 base and the J gene end by 5 bases; junction bases not matched to a gene: 2. Per germline, CDR1 SEHNR and CDR2 FQNEAQ (reference sequence). This chain's CDR3 is CASSLDGREDTQYF. CDR3 bases: TGTGCCAGCAGCTTAGACGGGAGGGAAGATACGCAGTATTTT.

V gene TRBV2 combines with J gene TRBJ2-3; 9 bases line up with TRBD2. CDR1 and CDR2 (germline): SNHLY, FYNNEI. V shed 2 bases and J 5 bases; nucleotides not matched to a gene: 5. The CDR3 runs 15 residues. In DNA form, the CDR3 reads TGTGCCAGCAGTGAATCTAGCGGGATGCGAGATACGCAGTATTTT. Its protein product is CASSESSGMRDTQYF.

The V and J genes are TRBV10-3 and TRBJ1-1; D not resolved. CDR3 length equals 13 residues. V was cut by 10 bases and J by 3 bases, with 15 bases left in between. Germline V CDR1 and CDR2: ENHRY, SYGVKD. The DNA of the CDR3 is TGTGCCACCACCGGGCGGGCGGACACTGAAGCTTTCTTT. This sequence encodes CATTGRADTEAFF.

This chain uses TRBV7-8 with TRBJ2-2, with TRBD1 as a possible D gene (6 bases). The CDR3 has 15 amino acids. From germline, CDR1 is SGHVS and CDR2 FQNEAQ. Trimming removed 5 bases at V and 5 bases at J, with 15 bases between. The CDR3, as DNA: TGTGCCAGCAGCCGGAACAGGGTTGGGACCGGGGAGCTGTTTTTT. Amino acids: CASSRNRVGTGELFF.

V gene TRBV6-5 combines with J gene TRBJ1-5; D is ambiguous. The CDR3 has 13 amino acids. CDR1 and CDR2 from the germline V gene are MNHEY and SVGAGI. Trimming shortened V by 4 bases and J by 5 bases, and 9 bases separated the two germline ends. The DNA of the CDR3 is TGTGCCAGCAGTTTGGGCAGCTATCAGCCCCAGCATTTT. Amino acids: CASSLGSYQPQHF.

The rearrangement joins TRBV7-8 to TRBJ2-1; the match to TRBD2 covers 11 bases. With 3 bases clipped from V and 9 bases from J, the junction kept 4 bases outside the gene matches. Looked up from germline, CDR1 is SGHVS and CDR2 is FQNEAQ. The CDR3 contains 14 residues. The CDR3 DNA is TGTGCCAGCAGCTTTAGCGGGAGGGAGGGTGAGCAGTTCTTC. It specifies CASSFSGREGEQFF.

This chain connects TRBV30 to TRBJ1-6; 12 bases line up with TRBD1. V lost 2 bases to trimming and J lost 6 bases; unmatched junction nucleotides: 2. Germline lookup yields CDR1 GTSNPN and CDR2 SVGIG (reference sequence). This CDR3 is 15 amino acids long. CDR3 DNA sequence: TGTGCCTGGAGTAAGGGACAGGGGGCTAATTCACCCCTCCACTTT. Translated, it gives CAWSKGQGANSPLHF.

This chain connects TRBV30 to TRBJ2-1, with 7 bases identical to TRBD2. The CDR3 covers 12 residues. In germline, CDR1 is GTSNPN, CDR2 SVGIG (reference sequence). V trimming: 6 bases; J trimming: 7 bases; junction bases outside the gene matches: 6. CDR3 sequence: CACQRGGNEQFF. CDR3 coding DNA: TGTGCCTGTCAGCGGGGAGGGAATGAGCAGTTCTTC.

The V and J genes are TRBV9 and TRBJ2-1; D might be TRBD1 (5 bases). Per the germline V gene, CDR1 is SGDLS and CDR2 is YYNGEE. The CDR3 totals 15 residues. The V and J ends lost 0 bases and 7 bases respectively, with 14 bases between them. CDR3 DNA: TGTGCCAGCAGCGTAGAACCAGGGCCCCATAATGAGCAGTTCTTC. It specifies CASSVEPGPHNEQFF.

J is TRBJ2-3 and V is TRBV12-3 or TRBV12-4, with a weak D call TRBD1 (5 bases). The CDR3 is 13 residues long. V lost 7 bases to trimming and J lost 3 bases, with 11 bases between them. The CDR3 protein is CASTQTDTDTQYF. CDR3 DNA: TGTGCCAGCACCCAGACAGATACAGATACGCAGTATTTT.

This clone has only one observation. The V and J genes are TRBV27 and TRBJ2-1; a weak D match, TRBD2 (5 bases). The CDR3 covers 15 residues. Trimming took off 5 bases at V and 8 bases at J, with 19 bases between the two ends. CDR1 MNHEY and CDR2 SMNVEV come from the germline V gene (reference sequence). CDR3 in amino acids: CASSPDWARIYEQFF. In DNA, the CDR3 is TGTGCCAGCAGTCCGGACTGGGCCCGGATATATGAGCAGTTCTTC.

This clone has just one count. CDR3 coding DNA: TGTGCCAGCAGCCAAGAGGTGGGTAGCGGGATATTAGAGCAGTACTTC. Translating it yields CASSQEVGSGILEQYF. The V gene is TRBV4-2, the J gene TRBJ2-7, with TRBD2 matching over 8 bases. Germline CDR1 LGHNA, CDR2 YNFKEQ. V trimming: 0 bases; J trimming: 7 bases; junction bases outside the gene matches: 11. CDR3 length: 16 residues.

This clone was seen only a few times. J is TRBJ2-1 and V is TRBV3-1 (or the pseudogene TRBV3-2); D may be TRBD2 (6 bases). CDR1 and CDR2 (germline): LGHDT, YNNKEL (reference sequence). V was clipped by 2 bases and J by 7 bases, with 9 bases between them. CDR3 length: 13 residues. Here the CDR3 reads CASSQREWNEQFF. The CDR3, as DNA: TGTGCCAGCAGCCAACGGGAGTGGAATGAGCAGTTCTTC.

CDR3 nucleotide sequence: TGCGCCAGCAGCCGCAACTCCCACGCCGGGACAATCTCCTACAATGAGCAGTTCTTC. Translated: CASSRNSHAGTISYNEQFF. The V and J genes are TRBV5-1 and TRBJ2-1; possible D gene TRBD1, 6 bases. V lost 4 bases to trimming and J lost 0 bases, with 23 bases between them. This CDR3 region has 19 residues. The germline CDR1 and CDR2 sequences are SGHRS and YFSETQ. Complete variable domain (other parts from reference TRBV5-1 and TRBJ2-1): KAGVTQTPRYLIKTRGQQVTLSCSPISGHRSVSWYQQTPGQGLQFLFEYFSETQRNKGNFPGRFSGRQFSNSRSEMNVSTLELGDSALYLCASSRNSHAGTISYNEQFFGPGTRLTVL.

This chain uses TRBV25-1 with TRBJ1-4, with 9 bases that match TRBD1. This CDR3 has 14 residues. Trimming cost V 8 bases and J 8 bases; bases outside gene matches: 9. Germline V lookup: CDR1 MGHDK, CDR2 SYGVNS. In nucleotides, the CDR3 is TGTGCCAGCTCGGACAGGGGCTTAGGGGAAAAACTGTTTTTT. It translates to CASSDRGLGEKLFF.

V is TRBV3-1 (or the pseudogene TRBV3-2) and J is TRBJ2-3; no clear D gene. This CDR3 has 14 amino acids. V was shortened by 4 bases and J by 0 bases, with 8 bases between the two germline ends. Germline CDR1 LGHDT, CDR2 YNNKEL (reference sequence). CDR3 protein: CASSLLSSTDTQYF. The CDR3 nucleotides are TGTGCCAGCAGCCTCCTCTCTAGCACAGATACGCAGTATTTT.

V gene TRBV4-2 combines with J gene TRBJ2-7; 9 bases are a match to TRBD1. With 1 base clipped from V and 0 bases from J, the junction kept 1 base outside the gene matches. This CDR3 is 15 amino acids long. Germline V gene data show CDR1 as LGHNA and CDR2 as YNFKEQ. CDR3 coding DNA: TGTGCCAGCAGCCAAGGACAGGGGGTCTCCTACGAGCAGTACTTC. Protein product: CASSQGQGVSYEQYF.

With respect to this clone: Relative to the germline gene, one junction end is altered; a read error may explain this. The V gene is TRBV7-7, the J gene TRBJ1-1; D is possibly TRBD1 (6 bases). The CDR3 spans 13 residues. The germline V gene encodes CDR1 SSHAT and CDR2 FNYEAQ (reference sequence). In DNA form, the CDR3 reads TGTGCTAGCAGCTTGGACAGAAACACTGAAGCTTTCTTT. The encoded protein is CASSLDRNTEAFF.

V is TRBV6-5 and J is TRBJ1-5; possibly TRBD1 for D (5 bases). The V end lost 7 bases, the J end lost 2 bases, and 15 bases lay between the germline ends. The CDR3 is made up of 15 amino acids. The germline gives CDR1 MNHEY, CDR2 SVGAGI. The chain's CDR3 is CASILGGRGNQPQHF. The DNA for the CDR3 is TGTGCCAGCATCCTGGGGGGTCGCGGCAATCAGCCCCAGCATTTT.

This clone was detected only a few times. The chain joins TRBV6-1 to TRBJ2-1; D is ambiguous. The V end was cut by 1 base, the J end by 0 bases, with 7 bases between. CDR3 length: 15 amino acids. Germline CDR1 is MNHNS and CDR2 is SASEGT. This CDR3 is CASSEDPSSYNEQFF. For the CDR3, the DNA is TGTGCCAGCAGTGAAGATCCGAGCTCCTACAATGAGCAGTTCTTC.

V usage is TRBV5-1 and J usage is TRBJ1-2; D is possibly TRBD1 (6 bases). V lost 5 bases and J lost 4, with 18 bases in between. The length of the CDR3 is 15 residues. CDR1 and CDR2 from the germline V gene are SGHRS and YFSETQ. CDR3 DNA sequence: TGCGCCAGCAGTGGACAGACCTCCCCCCTCTATGGCTACACCTTC. The encoded protein is CASSGQTSPLYGYTF.

CDR3 residues: CATSDQTSGNDNEQFF. The CDR3 DNA is TGTGCCACCAGTGACCAGACTAGCGGGAATGACAATGAGCAGTTCTTC. V and J are TRBV24-1 and TRBJ2-1, with 11 bases aligning to TRBD2. CDR1 is KGHDR and CDR2 is SFDVKD in the germline V gene. V shed 4 bases and J 5 bases; nucleotides not matched to a gene: 6. This CDR3 has 16 residues.

For this clone: At one end the junction does not follow the germline gene, possibly because of a read error. The chain combines TRBV5-4 with TRBJ2-7, with TRBD1 identical over 8 bases. Germline V lookup: CDR1 SGHNT, CDR2 YYREEE (reference sequence). CDR3 length equals 12 residues. This CDR3 is CASSNLRTGRDF. The CDR3 DNA follows: TGTGCCAGCAGTAATCTCCGGACAGGGAGAGACTTC. Looking up the rest from reference TRBV5-4 and TRBJ2-7 gives the full variable domain: ETGVTQSPTHLIKTRGQQVTLRCSSQSGHNTVSWYQQALGQGPQFIFQYYREEENGRGNFPPRFSGLQFPNYSSELNVNALELDDSALYLCASSNLRTGRDFGPGTRLTVT.

This clone was recorded once. One junction end disagrees with the germline gene, perhaps due to a read error. The chain couples TRBV6-5 to TRBJ1-4; D ambiguous. CDR3 length equals 11 residues. The germline gives CDR1 MNHEY, CDR2 SVGAGI. The CDR3 DNA reads TGTGCCAGCCGGAGAGCAGAAAGACTGTTTTTT. This sequence encodes CASRRAERLFF.

The V call is TRBV30, the J call TRBJ2-4; D might be TRBD1 (7 bases). V was shortened by 8 bases and J by 5 bases, with 10 bases between the two germline ends. Germline CDR1 is GTSNPN and CDR2 is SVGIG (reference sequence). There are 11 residues in the CDR3. The CDR3 protein is CAAGQQNIQYF. CDR3 in DNA: TGTGCCGCGGGACAGCAAAACATTCAGTACTTC. Variable domain in full (rest from reference TRBV30 and TRBJ2-4): SQTIHQWPATLVQPVGSPLSLECTVEGTSNPNLYWYRQAAGRGLQLLFYSVGIGQISSEVPQNLSASRPQDRQFILSSKKLLLSDSGFYLCAAGQQNIQYFGAGTRLSVL.